What follows is one T cell receptor (beta chain) and its context. These data are taken from a study of blood T cell repertoires in COVID-19. Sequencing was performed with immunoSEQ multiplex PCR; in TCRdb, only in-frame clones are kept and a portion is missing. This repertoire shows 150,000 to 200,000 clones, just under 90% found once; its top ten account for over 0.7%. Sequencing was done on a sample of peripheral blood. The sequence derives from a woman under 30 who had recovered from COVID-19.

CDR3 region: CASSTENTEAFF. In DNA, the CDR3 is TGTGCCAGCAGCACAGAGAACACTGAAGCTTTCTTT. This chain connects TRBV7-3 to TRBJ1-1; no clear D. Trimming took 5 bases from V and 1 from J, leaving 5 bases between them. Germline CDR1 is SGHTA and CDR2 is FQGTGA. The CDR3 totals 12 residues.